A single sample gave rise to the 26 T cell receptor beta chains below, sequenced in a study of blood T cell repertoires in COVID-19. Clones were sequenced by immunoSEQ multiplex PCR, and TCRdb holds only the in-frame ones, with some missing. The sample includes 150,000 to 200,000 clones, around 83% of them seen just once. Material for sequencing was PBMCs or T cells enriched from blood (not recorded which). These receptors were taken from a man aged 50 to 59 who had recovered from COVID-19.

V usage is TRBV5-5 and J usage is TRBJ1-1; a weak D match, TRBD1 (6 bases). The CDR3 has 13 residues. CDR1 SGHKS and CDR2 YYEKEE come from the germline V gene (reference sequence). V lost 2 bases, J lost 3 bases, and 8 bases lay in between. The CDR3, as DNA: TGTGCCAGCAGCTTCTCAGGGGACACTGAAGCTTTCTTT. It translates to CASSFSGDTEAFF.

This sequence joins TRBV5-1 and TRBJ1-1, with 8 bases aligning to TRBD1. Germline V lookup: CDR1 SGHRS, CDR2 YFSETQ. The CDR3 is 15 amino acids. V dropped 3 bases and J dropped 4; count of bases not matched to a gene: 8. The CDR3 DNA sequence: TGCGCCAGCAGCTGGCGGACAGGGAGGGTCACTGAAGCTTTCTTT. This encodes CASSWRTGRVTEAFF.

The chain carries TRBV27 and TRBJ2-1, with TRBD2 as a possible D gene (5 bases). The length of the CDR3 is 13 residues. CDR1 MNHEY and CDR2 SMNVEV come from the germline V gene (reference sequence). V shed 5 bases and J shed 9 bases, with 14 bases lying between them. This chain's CDR3 is CASSPAVGVEQFF. In DNA form, the CDR3 reads TGTGCCAGCAGTCCCGCCGTCGGGGTTGAGCAGTTCTTC.

The chain employs TRBV2 and TRBJ2-1; TRBD2 matches at 8 bases. There are 14 residues in the CDR3. The germline V gene encodes CDR1 SNHLY and CDR2 FYNNEI. Trimming cost V 2 bases and J 4 bases; bases outside gene matches: 1. CDR3 loop: CASSEQRGYNEQFF. The DNA for the CDR3 is TGTGCCAGCAGTGAACAGCGGGGGTACAATGAGCAGTTCTTC.

V and J are TRBV28 and TRBJ1-6, with 10 bases matching TRBD1. Germline V gene lookup returns CDR1 MDHEN and CDR2 SYDVKM. Germline trimming cut 4 bases from V and 7 bases from J; bases unmatched to any gene: 7. This CDR3 contains 16 residues. The CDR3 sequence: CASSSTGQGGNSPLHF. In DNA form, the CDR3 reads TGTGCCAGCAGTTCTACCGGACAGGGGGGAAATTCACCCCTCCACTTT.

This clone was seen a single time. This chain connects TRBV7-9 to TRBJ1-4; 8 bases are a match to TRBD1. The CDR3 spans 14 residues. The V segment lost 5 bases and the J segment 8 bases; nucleotides outside the gene matches: 7. The germline V gene encodes CDR1 SEHNR and CDR2 FQNEAQ (reference sequence). CDR3 nucleotides: TGTGCCAGCAGCGACTCGGACAGGGTCGAAAAACTGTTTTTT. Translating gives CASSDSDRVEKLFF.

V usage is TRBV5-1 and J usage is TRBJ2-5, with 12 bases matching TRBD2. V was clipped by 2 bases and J by 1 base; unmatched bases: 3. This CDR3 has 16 amino acids. Germline CDR1 reads SGHRS; CDR2 reads YFSETQ. CDR3 protein: CASSFTSGGSQETQYF. The DNA of the CDR3 is TGCGCCAGCAGCTTTACTAGCGGGGGGTCCCAAGAGACCCAGTACTTC. The whole variable domain, filled in from reference TRBV5-1 and TRBJ2-5, reads KAGVTQTPRYLIKTRGQQVTLSCSPISGHRSVSWYQQTPGQGLQFLFEYFSETQRNKGNFPGRFSGRQFSNSRSEMNVSTLELGDSALYLCASSFTSGGSQETQYFGPGTRLLVL.

The V and J genes are TRBV6-5 and TRBJ1-6; D is unresolved. Trimming stripped 6 bases from V and 5 bases from J, with 11 bases between. The CDR3 sequence is 14 residues long. Germline V gene sequence: CDR1 MNHEY, CDR2 SVGAGI. The CDR3 is CASRRGQDNSPLHF. CDR3 sequence (DNA): TGTGCCAGCAGACGGGGTCAGGATAATTCACCCCTCCACTTT.

The V call is TRBV27, the J call TRBJ1-1, with D perhaps matching TRBD1 (5 bases). Per the germline V gene, CDR1 is MNHEY and CDR2 is SMNVEV (reference sequence). CDR3 length: 15 residues. With 6 bases removed from V and 1 base from J, the gap between germline ends came to 15 bases. The CDR3 sequence: CASRGRGRGNTEAFF. The CDR3 DNA sequence: TGTGCCAGCAGAGGAAGGGGAAGGGGGAACACTGAAGCTTTCTTT.

The V call is TRBV15, the J call TRBJ2-4, with 7 bases that match TRBD1. The ends lost 4 bases at V and 1 base at J; junction bases unmatched: 16. This CDR3 is 19 amino acids long. Germline CDR1 and CDR2: LNHNV and YYDKDF (reference sequence). CDR3 amino acids: CATSKEEGGSRGAKNIQYF. CDR3 nucleotides: TGTGCCACCAGCAAGGAAGAAGGGGGCTCTCGCGGCGCCAAAAACATTCAGTACTTC. The variable domain in full, completed from reference TRBV15 and TRBJ2-4, reads DAMVIQNPRYQVTQFGKPVTLSCSQTLNHNVMYWYQQKSSQAPKLLFHYYDKDFNNEADTPDNFQSRRPNTSFCFLDIRSPGLGDTAMYLCATSKEEGGSRGAKNIQYFGAGTRLSVL.

J is TRBJ2-3 and V is TRBV6-5; D gene uncertain. The CDR3 runs to 14 residues. The ends were cut back, 2 bases at V and 7 bases at J, with 13 bases in the middle. CDR1 and CDR2 from the germline V gene are MNHEY and SVGAGI. CDR3 protein: CASSYGSRHNTQYF. The DNA for the CDR3 is TGTGCCAGCAGTTACGGGTCACGACATAATACGCAGTATTTT.

The chain couples TRBV2 to TRBJ1-5; D is perhaps TRBD1 (6 bases). Germline assignment: CDR1 SNHLY and CDR2 FYNNEI. The CDR3 extends over 19 amino acids. Trimming took off 3 bases at V and 2 bases at J, with 23 bases between the two ends. CDR3 DNA sequence: TGTGCCAGCAGTGATGAATGGGGACGGGACATGGGGGGCAATCAGCCCCAGCATTTT. This gives the protein CASSDEWGRDMGGNQPQHF.

This chain links TRBV28 with TRBJ1-2, with a weak D call TRBD1 (6 bases). Trimming pared 4 bases from V and 3 bases from J, leaving 12 bases between. Germline V gene data show CDR1 as MDHEN and CDR2 as SYDVKM. This CDR3 contains 14 residues. The CDR3 nucleotides are TGTGCCAGCAGTTCCGCGGGGGCGGACTATGGCTACACCTTC. Translation: CASSSAGADYGYTF.

The chain joins TRBV5-1 to TRBJ2-5, with 10 nucleotides matching TRBD2. The germline CDR1 and CDR2 sequences are SGHRS and YFSETQ. V dropped 4 bases and J dropped 2; count of bases not matched to a gene: 14. The CDR3 is 18 amino acids. In DNA, the CDR3 is TGCGCCAGCAGCCCCTCTCAAGCTAGCGGGGGACCTCAAGAGACCCAGTACTTC. It is translated as CASSPSQASGGPQETQYF.

V gene TRBV2 combines with J gene TRBJ1-6, with 9 positions matching TRBD1. The junction had 9 bases not matched to a gene; V was cut back by 11 bases and J by 10 bases. Germline V lookup: CDR1 SNHLY, CDR2 FYNNEI. The CDR3 totals 13 residues. The CDR3 coding sequence is TGTGCCGGACAGGGGTTTGAAGGGTCACCCCTCCACTTT. This codes for CAGQGFEGSPLHF.

V usage is TRBV5-1 and J usage is TRBJ2-2; 7 nucleotides match TRBD1. The trim removed 4 bases at V and 5 bases at J, leaving 8 bases unmatched. CDR3 length: 15 residues. The germline V gene encodes CDR1 SGHRS and CDR2 YFSETQ. CDR3 nucleotide sequence: TGCGCCAGCAGCCCGGACAGGCTGAGGACCGGGGAGCTGTTTTTT. Translated: CASSPDRLRTGELFF. The complete variable domain, with remaining parts taken from reference TRBV5-1 and TRBJ2-2, reads KAGVTQTPRYLIKTRGQQVTLSCSPISGHRSVSWYQQTPGQGLQFLFEYFSETQRNKGNFPGRFSGRQFSNSRSEMNVSTLELGDSALYLCASSPDRLRTGELFFGEGSRLTVL.

The chain links TRBV19 to TRBJ1-2; 7 bases are a match to TRBD1. The ends lost 7 bases at V and 5 bases at J; junction bases unmatched: 10. The CDR3 is 14 residues long. Germline V lookup: CDR1 LNHDA, CDR2 SQIVND (reference sequence). In DNA, the CDR3 is TGTGCCAGTACCCCAGGGGGGTTACTGTATGGCTACACCTTC. Translated: CASTPGGLLYGYTF.

This clone appeared many times. The chain carries TRBV3-1 (or the pseudogene TRBV3-2) and TRBJ2-7; TRBD1 aligns across 8 bases. This CDR3 is 14 amino acids long. Germline CDR1 and CDR2: LGHDT and YNNKEL (reference sequence). After removal of 4 bases from V and 3 bases from J, the junction contained 5 bases not matched to a gene. The CDR3 sequence is CASSLGQGGYEQYF. The DNA of the CDR3 is TGTGCCAGCAGCCTTGGACAGGGAGGCTACGAGCAGTACTTC.

The chain combines TRBV2 with TRBJ1-6; the match to TRBD1 covers 12 bases. This CDR3 has 18 amino acids. CDR1 and CDR2 (germline): SNHLY, FYNNEI. Trimming cost V 3 bases and J 6 bases; bases outside gene matches: 9. CDR3 bases: TGTGCCAGCAGTGACCCGGGACAGGGGGCGCCGGGTAATTCACCCCTCCACTTT. It encodes CASSDPGQGAPGNSPLHF.

The J gene is TRBJ2-2, the V gene TRBV7-3, with D tentatively TRBD2 (6 bases). CDR3 size: 17 residues. The germline V and J ends were trimmed by 2 bases and 4 bases, with 17 bases remaining between them. CDR1 SGHTA and CDR2 FQGTGA come from the germline V gene. CDR3 protein: CASSLGVGPAGTGELFF. CDR3 DNA sequence: TGTGCCAGCAGCTTAGGGGTTGGACCAGCGGGCACCGGGGAGCTGTTTTTT.

The chain combines TRBV19 with TRBJ1-1; no definite D call. Deletions cut 7 bases from V and 1 base from J, with 13 bases between. The CDR3 totals 14 residues. The germline gives CDR1 LNHDA, CDR2 SQIVND (reference sequence). The CDR3 here is CASIPDKPNTEAFF. DNA for the CDR3: TGTGCCAGTATCCCCGACAAGCCGAACACTGAAGCTTTCTTT.

This clone was picked up a small number of times. The chain uses TRBV27 and TRBJ1-4; no firm D call. The CDR3 runs 14 residues. Germline V gene lookup returns CDR1 MNHEY and CDR2 SMNVEV (reference sequence). Trimming removed 3 bases from V and 3 bases from J, with 8 bases in between. The CDR3 DNA is TGTGCCAGCAGTTTCTCGCGGGCTAATGAAAAACTGTTTTTT. Its translation: CASSFSRANEKLFF. The variable domain in full, completed from reference TRBV27 and TRBJ1-4, reads EAQVTQNPRYLITVTGKKLTVTCSQNMNHEYMSWYRQDPGLGLRQIYYSMNVEVTDKGDVPEGYKVSRKEKRNFPLILESPSPNQTSLYFCASSFSRANEKLFFGSGTQLSVL.

The V call is TRBV18, the J call TRBJ2-2; 7 positions match TRBD1. The trim removed 5 bases at V and 5 bases at J, leaving 5 bases unmatched. The V gene's germline CDR1 is KGHSH and CDR2 LQKENI. The CDR3 is 14 amino acids. CDR3 region: CASSRSQGTGELFF. In DNA, the CDR3 is TGTGCCAGCTCAAGATCACAGGGGACCGGGGAGCTGTTTTTT.

V and J are TRBV5-1 and TRBJ2-5; D call uncertain. The V and J ends lost 4 bases and 3 bases respectively, with 4 bases between them. Germline CDR1 reads SGHRS; CDR2 reads YFSETQ. This CDR3 contains 11 residues. CDR3 nucleotide sequence: TGCGCCAGCAGCCTAGAAGAGACCCAGTACTTC. It is translated as CASSLEETQYF.

V is TRBV5-4 and J is TRBJ2-5; 8 nucleotides line up with TRBD1. Per the germline V gene, CDR1 is SGHNT and CDR2 is YYREEE (reference sequence). J was trimmed by 2 bases and V by 4 bases; bases with no gene match: 4. The CDR3 is 14 residues long. The CDR3 loop is CASSQGQAQETQYF. As DNA, the CDR3 is TGTGCCAGCAGCCAGGGACAGGCGCAAGAGACCCAGTACTTC.

The rearrangement uses TRBV19 and TRBJ2-4; D is possibly TRBD2 (6 bases). Trimming took 6 bases from V and 0 from J, leaving 12 bases between them. This CDR3 is built from 15 residues. Germline CDR1 reads LNHDA; CDR2 reads SQIVND (reference sequence). CDR3 region: CASRGGILAKNIQYF. The CDR3 nucleotides are TGTGCCAGTAGGGGCGGGATTCTAGCCAAAAACATTCAGTACTTC.